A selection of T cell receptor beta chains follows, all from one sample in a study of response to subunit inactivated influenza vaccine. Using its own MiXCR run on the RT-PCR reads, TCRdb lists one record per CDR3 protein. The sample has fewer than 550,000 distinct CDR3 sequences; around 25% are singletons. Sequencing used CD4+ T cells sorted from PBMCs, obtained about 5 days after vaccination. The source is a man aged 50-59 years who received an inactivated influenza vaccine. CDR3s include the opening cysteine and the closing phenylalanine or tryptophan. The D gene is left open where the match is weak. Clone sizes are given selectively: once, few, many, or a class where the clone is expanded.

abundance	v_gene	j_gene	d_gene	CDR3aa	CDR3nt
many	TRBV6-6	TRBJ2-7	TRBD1	CASEGQVSYEQYF	TGTGCCAGCGAAGGACAGGTTTCCTACGAGCAGTACTTC
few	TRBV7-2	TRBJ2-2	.	CVTRRQRNTGELFF	TGTGTCACAAGGCGGCAGAGGAACACCGGGGAGCTGTTTTTT
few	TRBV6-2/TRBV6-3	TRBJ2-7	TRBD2	CASSYSLAGGPKNEQYF	TGTGCCAGCAGTTACTCACTAGCGGGAGGGCCGAAAAACGAGCAGTACTTC
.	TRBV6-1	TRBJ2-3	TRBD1	CASSERGQSTDTQYF	TGTGCCAGCAGTGAAAGGGGACAGAGCACAGATACGCAGTATTTT
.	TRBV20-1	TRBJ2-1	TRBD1	CSAKGQGRNEQFF	TGCAGTGCGAAGGGACAGGGTAGGAATGAGCAGTTCTTC
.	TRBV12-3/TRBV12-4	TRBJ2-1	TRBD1	CASRPGQGVYNEQFF	TGTGCCAGCAGGCCAGGACAGGGAGTTTACAATGAGCAGTTCTTC
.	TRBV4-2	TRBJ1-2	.	CASSQVGRVSDYGYTF	TGTGCCAGCAGCCAAGTGGGCCGAGTCTCGGACTATGGCTACACCTTC
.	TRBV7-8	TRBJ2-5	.	CASSLGSTGQETQYF	TGTGCCAGCAGCTTAGGGTCCACGGGCCAAGAGACCCAGTACTTC
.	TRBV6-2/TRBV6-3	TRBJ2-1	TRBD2	CASSRLAGRGEQFF	TGTGCCAGCAGTAGACTAGCGGGCCGCGGTGAGCAGTTCTTC
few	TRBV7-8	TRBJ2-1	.	CASSFTLGGSYNEQFF	TGTGCCAGCAGCTTTACCCTAGGGGGCTCCTACAATGAGCAGTTCTTC
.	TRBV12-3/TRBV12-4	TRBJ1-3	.	CASSLLSGTGNTIYF	TGTGCCAGCAGTTTATTATCCGGGACTGGAAACACCATATATTTT
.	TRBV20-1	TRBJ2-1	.	CSAGASRNEQFF	TGCAGTGCCGGGGCCTCCCGCAATGAGCAGTTCTTC
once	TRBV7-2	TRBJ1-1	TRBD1	CASSSTGGVDTEAFF	TGTGCCAGCAGTTCTACAGGGGGCGTGGACACTGAAGCTTTCTTT
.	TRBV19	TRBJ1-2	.	CASSIDLRNGYTF	TGTGCCAGTAGTATAGATCTAAGGAATGGCTACACCTTC
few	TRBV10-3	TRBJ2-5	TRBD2	CAISESSSGVETQYF	TGTGCCATCAGTGAGTCGAGTAGCGGGGTAGAGACCCAGTACTTC
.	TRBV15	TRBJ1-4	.	CATSRPNEKLFF	TGTGCCACCAGCAGACCTAATGAAAAACTGTTTTTT